The clone carrying this T cell receptor (beta chain) appeared once. What it recognizes is unknown. The germline CDR1 and CDR2 sequences are MNHEY and SMNVEV (reference sequence). Between the trimmed V and J ends, which lost 8 bases and 3 bases, there was a span of 17 bases. CDR3 length: 14 amino acids. The data originate from a study of T cell responses to AZD1222 COVID-19 vaccine. Study overall: Both about-4-week and about-12-week second-dose recipients were combined. The study's findings and limits: Repertoire collection took place solely once the T cell response had peaked.

Clones were read by immunoSEQ multiplex PCR, and TCRdb kept only the in-frame ones, dropping some. The sample records about 94,000 clones, approximately 91% being singletons. J is TRBJ2-7 and V is TRBV27; D unclear. This TCR came from an adult in good health. The sample here was peripheral blood, taken on day 0 of AZD1222 vaccination. CDR3 amino acids: CASGPRTMGYEQYF. In DNA form, the CDR3 reads TGTGCCAGCGGACCCCGGACGATGGGCTACGAGCAGTACTTC.